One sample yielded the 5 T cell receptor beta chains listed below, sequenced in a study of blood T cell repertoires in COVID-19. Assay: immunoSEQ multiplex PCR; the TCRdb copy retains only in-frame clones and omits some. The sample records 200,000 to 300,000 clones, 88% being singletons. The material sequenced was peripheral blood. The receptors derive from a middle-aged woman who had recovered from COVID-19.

The CDR3 sequence is CASSSRQGARISTIYF. In DNA, the CDR3 is TGTGCCAGCAGCTCACGACAGGGGGCCCGAATAAGCACCATATATTTT. The chain combines TRBV7-2 with TRBJ1-3; the match to TRBD1 covers 10 bases. Trimming at V came to 4 bases and at J to 9 bases, leaving 12 bases not matched to a gene. CDR3 length equals 16 residues. Germline lookup yields CDR1 SGHTA and CDR2 FQGNSA.

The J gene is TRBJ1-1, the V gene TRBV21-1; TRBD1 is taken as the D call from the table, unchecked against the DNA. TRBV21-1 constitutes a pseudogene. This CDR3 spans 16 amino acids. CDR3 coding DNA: TGTGCCAGCAGCAATCCTCCTGGACAGGAGGGCACTGAAGCTTTCTTT. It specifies CASSNPPGQEGTEAFF.

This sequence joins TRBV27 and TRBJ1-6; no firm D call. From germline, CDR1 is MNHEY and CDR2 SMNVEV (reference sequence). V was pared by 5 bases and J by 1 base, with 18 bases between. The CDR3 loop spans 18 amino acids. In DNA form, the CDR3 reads TGTGCCAGCAGTCCCCGACCGGGGAGGAGGTCCTATAATTCACCCCTCCACTTT. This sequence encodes CASSPRPGRRSYNSPLHF.

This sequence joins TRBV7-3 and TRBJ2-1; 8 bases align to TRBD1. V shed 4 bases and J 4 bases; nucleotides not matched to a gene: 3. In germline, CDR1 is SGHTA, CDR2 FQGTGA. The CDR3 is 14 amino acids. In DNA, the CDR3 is TGTGCCAGCAGCTCCGGGGACAGGTACAATGAGCAGTTCTTC. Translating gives CASSSGDRYNEQFF.

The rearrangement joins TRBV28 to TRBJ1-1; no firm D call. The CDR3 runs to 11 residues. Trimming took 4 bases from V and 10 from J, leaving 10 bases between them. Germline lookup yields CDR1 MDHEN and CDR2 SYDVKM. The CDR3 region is CASSSPGAAFF. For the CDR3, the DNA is TGTGCCAGCAGTTCCCCGGGAGCAGCTTTCTTT.